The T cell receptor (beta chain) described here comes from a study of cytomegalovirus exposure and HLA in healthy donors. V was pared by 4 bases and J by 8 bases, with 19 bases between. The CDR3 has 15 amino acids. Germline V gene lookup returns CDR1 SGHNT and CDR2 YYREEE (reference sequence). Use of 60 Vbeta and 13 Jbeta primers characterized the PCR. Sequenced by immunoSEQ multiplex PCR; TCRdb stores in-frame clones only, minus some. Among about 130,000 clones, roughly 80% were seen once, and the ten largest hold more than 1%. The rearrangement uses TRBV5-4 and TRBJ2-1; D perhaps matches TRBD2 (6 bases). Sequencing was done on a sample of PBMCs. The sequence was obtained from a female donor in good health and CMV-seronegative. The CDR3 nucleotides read TGTGCCAGCAGCCCGGGAGTTGGCCCAAGGGATGAGCAGTTCTTC. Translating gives CASSPGVGPRDEQFF. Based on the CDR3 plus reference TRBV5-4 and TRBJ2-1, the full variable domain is ETGVTQSPTHLIKTRGQQVTLRCSSQSGHNTVSWYQQALGQGPQFIFQYYREEENGRGNFPPRFSGLQFPNYSSELNVNALELDDSALYLCASSPGVGPRDEQFFGPGTRLTVL.